A selection of T cell receptor beta chains follows, all from one sample in a study of blood T cell repertoires in COVID-19. Some clones are missing from TCRdb's copy, which holds only in-frame ones; the method was immunoSEQ multiplex PCR. Of fewer than 200,000 clones listed, roughly 82% are singletons. Sequenced: PBMCs or T cells enriched from blood (not recorded which). The origin of the receptors is a woman aged 55-69 years with acute COVID-19. Each CDR3 is given with its conserved first and last residue. D genes are given only for firm matches. Clone size is given for some rows only: seen once, a few or many times, or a class if the clone is expanded.

j_call cdr3_length clone_size v_call d_call cdr3_nt cdr3_aa
TRBJ1-1 13 NA TRBV7-2 NA TGTGCCAGCAGCTTGCGGGGGAACACTGAAGCTTTCTTT CASSLRGNTEAFF
TRBJ1-2 12 NA TRBV28 NA TGTGCCAGCAGTTTGATTACATATGGCTACACCTTC CASSLITYGYTF
TRBJ1-5 14 NA TRBV9 NA TGTGCCAGCAGCGTAAGCGGGGTTAGTCAGCCCCAGCATTTT CASSVSGVSQPQHF
TRBJ1-2 16 NA TRBV7-2 TRBD1 TGTGCCAGCAGCTTAGGGATGTCAAGGGGGCGGAATGGCTACACCTTC CASSLGMSRGRNGYTF
TRBJ1-3 15 NA TRBV30 TRBD1 TGTGCCTGGAGAGCGGGACAGGGATATGGAAACACCATATATTTT CAWRAGQGYGNTIYF
TRBJ1-6 13 NA TRBV5-4 NA TGTGCCAGCAGTCGTGAGAAGTATTCACCCCTCCACTTT CASSREKYSPLHF
TRBJ1-6 15 NA TRBV28 NA TGTGCCAGCCACCAGGGGAGCTCCTATAATTCACCCCTCCACTTT CASHQGSSYNSPLHF
TRBJ1-2 12 NA TRBV12-3/TRBV12-4 NA TGTGCCAGCAGTTTTATAGGAGGTGGCTACACCTTC CASSFIGGGYTF
TRBJ2-2 17 NA TRBV7-8 NA TGTGCCAGCAGCCCCGAATTAGCAGGAGGGAATACCGGGGAGCTGTTTTTT CASSPELAGGNTGELFF
TRBJ2-1 15 NA TRBV23-1 TRBD2 TGCGCCAGGCGAAGCGGGGGCCTCTCCTACAATGAGCAGTTCTTC CARRSGGLSYNEQFF
TRBJ1-6 15 NA TRBV10-1 TRBD1 TGCGCCAGCAGTTCACCCGGGACAGGGAGTTCACCCCTCCACTTT CASSSPGTGSSPLHF
TRBJ1-1 13 NA TRBV29-1 NA TGCAGCGCGACTCGAGAGTTAAACACTGAAGCTTTCTTT CSATRELNTEAFF
TRBJ1-4 15 few TRBV14 TRBD1 TGTGCCAGCAGCCCGATAAAGGGACAGGGGGAAAAACTGTTTTTT CASSPIKGQGEKLFF
TRBJ1-3 14 few TRBV4-3 NA TGCGCCAGCAGCCAGGCGGGGCCTGGAAACACCATATATTTT CASSQAGPGNTIYF
TRBJ2-5 12 NA TRBV19 NA TGTGCCAGTAGTACCAACCAGGGGACCCAGTACTTC CASSTNQGTQYF
TRBJ2-4 13 NA TRBV5-1 TRBD1 TGCGCCAGCAGCCTGGACAGGGCGAACATTCAGTACTTC CASSLDRANIQYF
TRBJ2-2 13 NA TRBV2 TRBD1 TGTGCCAGCAGCCTACAGGGGGCGGGGGAGCTGTTTTTT CASSLQGAGELFF
TRBJ1-2 14 NA TRBV2 NA TGTGCCAGCACCACAGGATCCTCTAACTATGGCTACACCTTC CASTTGSSNYGYTF
TRBJ2-3 15 NA TRBV4-1 NA TGCGCCAGCAGCCGGACGGGACTCACCACAGATACGCAGTATTTT CASSRTGLTTDTQYF
TRBJ2-1 14 NA TRBV4-2 NA TGTGCCAGCAGCCAAGATCGCGACTACAATGAGCAGTTCTTC CASSQDRDYNEQFF
TRBJ2-5 14 once TRBV6-1 NA TGTGCCAGCAGTGAACTTGGCTACCAAGAGACCCAGTACTTC CASSELGYQETQYF
TRBJ1-2 13 NA TRBV6-5 TRBD1 TGTGCCAGCAGTTGGACAGGGGAGGATGGCTACACCTTC CASSWTGEDGYTF
TRBJ2-3 14 NA TRBV5-1 NA TGCGCCAGCAGCTTTAACAGTGACACAGATACGCAGTATTTT CASSFNSDTDTQYF
TRBJ2-2 17 NA TRBV3-1/TRBV3-2 NA TGTGCCAGCAGCCAACCTCGGGGAGTCGCGAACACCGGGGAGCTGTTTTTT CASSQPRGVANTGELFF
TRBJ1-1 14 NA TRBV7-9 NA TGTGCCAGCAGCTTGGAGACCCGAGACACTGAAGCTTTCTTT CASSLETRDTEAFF
TRBJ2-1 13 NA TRBV28 TRBD1 TGTGCCAGCAGTTCGACAGGGATCAATGAGCAGTTCTTC CASSSTGINEQFF
TRBJ1-2 17 NA TRBV11-3 TRBD1 TGTGCCAGCAGCTTAAGGACAGGTCCTAAATACTTCTATGGCTACACCTTC CASSLRTGPKYFYGYTF
TRBJ1-4 15 NA TRBV7-2 NA TGTGCCAGCAGCTTAGCGGGCAGGGGTAATGAAAAACTGTTTTTT CASSLAGRGNEKLFF
TRBJ2-3 14 NA TRBV15 TRBD2 TGTGCCACCGCCGACTCCGGGAGGTCAGATACGCAGTATTTT CATADSGRSDTQYF
TRBJ2-6 16 NA TRBV5-4 NA TGTGCCAGCAGCATCGACAGCTTCTCTGGGGCCAACGTCCTGACTTTC CASSIDSFSGANVLTF
TRBJ1-6 14 NA TRBV7-2 NA TGTGCCAGCAGCTTTCGGAGGGAGGGCTCACCCCTCCACTTT CASSFRREGSPLHF
TRBJ2-7 12 NA TRBV6-5 NA TGTGCCAGCAACCAGCGGAACTACGAGCAGTACTTC CASNQRNYEQYF
TRBJ1-1 14 NA TRBV19 TRBD1 TGTGCCAGTAGTATAGGGACAGGTAGGAGTGAAGCTTTCTTT CASSIGTGRSEAFF
TRBJ1-3 15 NA TRBV30 NA TGTGCCTGGAGTGATACAGGAAGCTCTGGAAACACCATATATTTT CAWSDTGSSGNTIYF
TRBJ2-2 19 NA TRBV7-9 NA TGTGCCAGCATCCTGGATTGGCTAGCGCCAACTACGAACACCGGGGAGCTGTTTTTT CASILDWLAPTTNTGELFF
TRBJ1-1 15 NA TRBV7-9 TRBD1 TGTGCCAGCAGCCCGGGACAGGGGGCTGGCACTGAAGCTTTCTTT CASSPGQGAGTEAFF
TRBJ2-1 16 NA TRBV3-1/TRBV3-2 NA TGTGCCAGCAGCCAAGTGACAGGCCCAAAAGTCCATGAGCAGTTCTTC CASSQVTGPKVHEQFF
TRBJ2-5 15 NA TRBV5-8 NA TGTGCCAGCAGCTCCGCTTCGGGATGGAGGGAGACCCAGTACTTC CASSSASGWRETQYF
TRBJ2-2 18 NA TRBV11-2 NA TGTGCCAGCAGCTTAGTCAGGAACAGATACGAAAGCACCGGGGAGCTGTTTTTT CASSLVRNRYESTGELFF
TRBJ1-2 18 NA TRBV14 TRBD1 TGTGCCAGCAGCCAAGTTGGGGACAGGGGGATGGCTAACTATGGCTACACCTTC CASSQVGDRGMANYGYTF
TRBJ2-3 20 NA TRBV27 TRBD1 TGTGCCAGCAGTACACAACTCCGGGACAGGGGATTTCGTCGCACAGATACGCAGTATTTT CASSTQLRDRGFRRTDTQYF
TRBJ2-7 15 NA TRBV4-3 NA TGCGCCAGCAGCCAAGATATCGGCGGATCCTACGAGCAGTACTTC CASSQDIGGSYEQYF
TRBJ2-1 19 NA TRBV4-3 TRBD2 TGCGCCAGCAGCCAAGATCTAGGTTTCGCGGGAGAATCCTACAATGAGCAGTTCTTC CASSQDLGFAGESYNEQFF
TRBJ2-4 15 NA TRBV5-1 TRBD1 TGCGCCAGCAGCTTGGAAGGGACAGTTAAAAACATTCAGTACTTC CASSLEGTVKNIQYF
TRBJ2-3 14 NA TRBV18 TRBD2 TGTGCCAGCTCACCCAGCGGGAACACAGATACGCAGTATTTT CASSPSGNTDTQYF
TRBJ2-2 15 NA TRBV2 TRBD2 TGTGCCAGCCGGGGACTAGCGGGGAACACCGGGGAGCTGTTTTTT CASRGLAGNTGELFF
TRBJ2-1 16 few TRBV7-8 NA TGTGCCAGCAGCGCTTACAGGTTTGGCTCCTACAATGAGCAGTTCTTC CASSAYRFGSYNEQFF
TRBJ1-1 15 NA TRBV5-1 TRBD1 TGCGCCAGCAGCTTGGCGGTTGGACAGGCCACTGAAGCTTTCTTT CASSLAVGQATEAFF
TRBJ1-1 15 NA TRBV5-1 NA TGCGCCAGCAGCTCGGGACTGACCATGAACACTGAAGCTTTCTTT CASSSGLTMNTEAFF
TRBJ2-1 13 NA TRBV11-2 NA TGTGCCAGCAGCTCCCATACAGGGAATGAGCAGTTCTTC CASSSHTGNEQFF
TRBJ1-2 14 NA TRBV7-9 NA TGTGCCAGCAGCCGATGGACATATAGTGATGGCTACACCTTC CASSRWTYSDGYTF
TRBJ1-6 13 NA TRBV5-4 TRBD1 TGTGCCACCAGGGACAGTAAAGATTCACCCCTCCACTTT CATRDSKDSPLHF
TRBJ1-2 15 NA TRBV7-2 TRBD1 TGTGCCAGCAGCCAACCGGACAGGCCGAATGGCGGCTACACCTTC CASSQPDRPNGGYTF
TRBJ1-2 15 NA TRBV28 NA TGTGCCAGCAGTTTTTCGTCAGGGAAAGTGTATGGCTACACCTTC CASSFSSGKVYGYTF
TRBJ1-6 16 NA TRBV18 TRBD1 TGTGCCAGCTCACCCTCCTGGGGACAGCTAAATTCACCCCTCCACTTT CASSPSWGQLNSPLHF
TRBJ1-1 15 NA TRBV5-1 TRBD1 TGCGCCAGCAGCTACTCCGGGACAGAGAACACTGAAGCTTTCTTT CASSYSGTENTEAFF